This passage covers 30 T cell receptor beta chains from one sample sequenced in a study of T cells after yellow fever vaccination. One entry per CDR3 protein results from TCRdb running MiXCR on the 5' RACE reads. The data show 200,000 to 250,000 distinct CDR3 sequences, 3% to 4% seen once. The sequences come from CD4+ T cells sorted from PBMCs, collected 10 days after the yellow fever booster vaccination. These receptor sequences come from a young man who received the YFV17D yellow fever vaccine.

The chain has TRBV12-3 or TRBV12-4 and TRBJ1-1; no clear D gene. The CDR3 is 14 amino acids. V dropped 5 bases and J dropped 0 bases, with 10 bases sitting between them. CDR3 region: CASSPKGLNTEAFF. CDR3 nucleotides: TGTGCCAGCAGTCCAAAGGGATTGAACACTGAAGCTTTCTTT.

V is TRBV12-3 or TRBV12-4 and J is TRBJ1-1; D possibly corresponds to TRBD1 (6 bases). V was cut by 3 bases and J by 3 bases, with 14 bases left in between. The CDR3 is 15 residues long. The DNA for the CDR3 is TGTGCCAGCAGTTTCCACAGGGCTTCGGACACTGAAGCTTTCTTT. This translates into CASSFHRASDTEAFF.

Ten or more counts support this clonotype. The chain is built from TRBV6-5 and TRBJ1-6; no firm D call. Germline CDR1 MNHEY, CDR2 SVGAGI. The CDR3 is made up of 12 amino acids. Trimming cost V 5 bases and J 7 bases, with 6 bases left between them. The DNA for the CDR3 is TGTGCCAGCAGTAACCCGAATTCACCCCTCCACTTT. It translates to CASSNPNSPLHF.

This clonotype has a count of ten or more. The genes are TRBV5-1 and TRBJ2-7; a possible D gene is TRBD1 (5 bases). Germline V gene sequence: CDR1 SGHRS, CDR2 YFSETQ. Trimming cost V 2 bases and J 3 bases, with 9 bases left between them. This CDR3 spans 13 amino acids. The CDR3 loop is CASSFLDSYEQYV. CDR3 DNA: TGCGCCAGCAGCTTTCTCGACAGCTACGAGCAGTACGTC.

This clonotype was seen many times. The chain joins TRBV7-2 to TRBJ1-2, with unresolved D. Germline assignment: CDR1 SGHTA and CDR2 FQGNSA. The CDR3 runs 16 residues. The ends were cut back, 2 bases at V and 2 bases at J, with 15 bases in the middle. The DNA of the CDR3 is TGTGCCAGCAGCTTATTAGGGAATAGGAGAAACTATGGCTACACCTTC. Amino acid sequence: CASSLLGNRRNYGYTF.

This clonotype appeared many times. This sequence joins TRBV11-2 and TRBJ2-5; 12 bases match TRBD2. The CDR3 runs to 14 residues. V lost 1 base, J lost 13 bases, and 7 bases stayed unmatched. CDR1 and CDR2 from the germline V gene are SGHAT and FQNNGV. The CDR3 protein is CASSLVPSGGARYF. The CDR3 DNA follows: TGTGCCAGCAGCTTAGTCCCTAGCGGGGGGGCCCGGTACTTC.

In its sample, this clonotype was seen many times. CDR3 bases: TGTGCCAGCAGCTTAACCACAGGAGGGGAGACCCAGTACTTC. Amino acids: CASSLTTGGETQYF. This rearrangement joins TRBV7-8 to TRBJ2-5; maybe TRBD2 (6 bases). Trimming pared 2 bases from V and 5 bases from J, leaving 12 bases between. The germline CDR1 and CDR2 sequences are SGHVS and FQNEAQ. This CDR3 comprises 14 residues.

This clonotype was counted ten times or more. The V and J genes are TRBV5-1 and TRBJ1-3; no clear D. The germline CDR1 and CDR2 sequences are SGHRS and YFSETQ. The V end lost 4 bases, the J end lost 0 bases, and 8 bases lay between the germline ends. The CDR3 runs to 14 residues. The CDR3 sequence is CASSEQSSGNTIYF. The CDR3 DNA reads TGCGCCAGCAGCGAACAGAGCTCTGGAAACACCATATATTTT.

This clonotype showed up just a few times. The rearrangement links TRBV2 to TRBJ1-1; 10 bases line up with TRBD1. The junction had 8 bases not matched to a gene; V was cut back by 7 bases and J by 6 bases. Per the germline V gene, CDR1 is SNHLY and CDR2 is FYNNEI. This CDR3 contains 14 residues. The CDR3 DNA follows: TGTGCCAGCATTGCGACAGGGGGCGGCTCTGAAGCTTTCTTT. Translating gives CASIATGGGSEAFF.

At least ten counts were recorded for this clonotype. The chain links TRBV28 to TRBJ1-5; D uncertain. The V and J ends lost 3 bases and 1 base respectively, with 16 bases between them. Germline assignment: CDR1 MDHEN and CDR2 SYDVKM. The length of the CDR3 is 17 residues. CDR3 nucleotide sequence: TGTGCCAGCAGTTTCGCGGGAGCAAAGGAAAGCAATCAGCCCCAGCATTTT. This gives the protein CASSFAGAKESNQPQHF.

This clonotype has a count of ten or more. V and J are TRBV21-1 and TRBJ2-3; the table's D call, TRBD1, was not checked against the DNA. TRBV21-1 represents a pseudogene. The CDR3 has 15 residues. CDR3 coding DNA: TGTGCCAGCAGCCCCCAGGGGGCGGGCACAGATACGCAGTATTTT. Translation: CASSPQGAGTDTQYF.

This clonotype was recorded at least ten times. The gene calls are TRBV7-2 and TRBJ1-1; no firm D call. The CDR3 has 12 amino acids. CDR1 is SGHTA, CDR2 FQGNSA, per germline. Between the trimmed V and J ends, which lost 4 bases and 4 bases, there was a span of 7 bases. CDR3: CASSSRPTEAFF. The CDR3 nucleotides read TGTGCCAGCAGCTCCCGTCCCACTGAAGCTTTCTTT.

In its sample, this clonotype was seen many times. The chain employs TRBV4-2 and TRBJ1-4, with a weak D call TRBD1 (5 bases). This CDR3 spans 15 amino acids. V lost 4 bases and J 4 bases, leaving 13 bases between the germline ends. The germline CDR1 and CDR2 sequences are LGHNA and YNFKEQ. The CDR3 DNA reads as TGTGCCAGCAGCCCCGGGACCGGCGGTAATGAAAAACTGTTTTTT. Its translation: CASSPGTGGNEKLFF.

The V call is TRBV12-3 or TRBV12-4, the J call TRBJ1-1; 7 positions agree with TRBD1. V lost 5 bases and J lost 5; bases outside the gene matches: 11. The CDR3 loop spans 15 amino acids. The CDR3, as DNA: TGTGCCAGCAGTCCGAATTCCGGGACAGCGACTGAAGCTTTCTTT. Residues: CASSPNSGTATEAFF.

This clonotype has just a few counts. V is TRBV20-1 and J is TRBJ2-3, with 8 bases identical to TRBD1. The CDR3 spans 14 residues. V lost 3 bases, J lost 5 bases, and 7 bases stayed unmatched. Germline V gene data show CDR1 as DFQATT and CDR2 as SNEGSKA (reference sequence). CDR3 bases: TGCAGTGCTAGGGGGACAGGTATTGTAGATACGCAGTATTTT. It yields the protein CSARGTGIVDTQYF.

This clonotype was recorded at least ten times. The chain carries TRBV5-6 and TRBJ2-5; a possible D gene is TRBD2 (6 bases). Germline V gives CDR1 SGHDT, CDR2 YYEEEE. This CDR3 contains 16 residues. Trimming left V 4 bases short and J 2 bases short, with 18 bases between. In DNA, the CDR3 is TGTGCCAGCAGCCCGCCCGGGAGCAGGCGTCAAGAGACCCAGTACTTC. Its translation is CASSPPGSRRQETQYF.

This clonotype appeared many times. The chain employs TRBV5-1 and TRBJ2-1; 7 bases are shared with TRBD2. The J segment lost 4 bases and the V segment lost 4 bases, leaving 11 bases of the junction unmatched. Germline V CDR1 and CDR2: SGHRS, YFSETQ. The CDR3 runs 16 residues. CDR3 sequence (DNA): TGCGCCAGCAGCCAAGGCCTAGCGGATAGTTACAATGAGCAGTTCTTC. Its protein product is CASSQGLADSYNEQFF.

This clonotype was observed at least ten times. The chain recombines TRBV4-3 with TRBJ2-5; D remains unclear. This CDR3 region has 13 residues. Per the germline V gene, CDR1 is LGHNA and CDR2 is YSLEER. Trimming removed 1 base from V and 4 bases from J, with 7 bases in between. CDR3 protein: CASSQGSGETQYF. Written as DNA, the CDR3 is TGCGCCAGCAGCCAAGGATCTGGAGAGACCCAGTACTTC.

V and J are TRBV5-4 and TRBJ1-1; weak D call: TRBD1 (5 bases). CDR3 length: 18 residues. CDR1 SGHNT and CDR2 YYREEE come from the germline V gene (reference sequence). V lost 1 base and J lost 1, with 20 bases in between. DNA for the CDR3: TGTGCCAGCAGCTTGTTCCGGGGGGGGAATGTGGAGAACACTGAAGCTTTCTTT. This translates into CASSLFRGGNVENTEAFF.

This clonotype was picked up many times. The V and J genes are TRBV2 and TRBJ1-1; D remains unclear. Looked up from germline, CDR1 is SNHLY and CDR2 is FYNNEI. V lost 1 base and J lost 4, with 7 bases in between. The CDR3 has 13 amino acids. The CDR3 reads CASSEGPGTEAFF. The CDR3 DNA sequence: TGTGCCAGCAGTGAAGGGCCAGGCACTGAAGCTTTCTTT.

Many counts were recorded for this clonotype. This chain uses TRBV5-5 with TRBJ1-4; D unresolved. V lost 2 bases and J 3 bases, leaving 8 bases between the germline ends. The germline V gene has CDR1 SGHKS and CDR2 YYEKEE (reference sequence). The CDR3 totals 14 residues. This CDR3 reads CASSFQWSNEKLFF. CDR3 coding DNA: TGTGCCAGCAGCTTCCAGTGGTCTAATGAAAAACTGTTTTTT. Supplemented by reference TRBV5-5 and TRBJ1-4, the full variable domain reads DAGVTQSPTHLIKTRGQQVTLRCSPISGHKSVSWYQQVLGQGPQFIFQYYEKEERGRGNFPDRFSARQFPNYSSELNVNALLLGDSALYLCASSFQWSNEKLFFGSGTQLSVL.

This chain links TRBV15 with TRBJ2-5, with D possibly being TRBD1 (7 bases). CDR3 length: 16 amino acids. From germline, CDR1 is LNHNV and CDR2 YYDKDF (reference sequence). V was pared by 0 bases and J by 4 bases, with 15 bases between. The CDR3: CATSRDRTGEAETQYF. CDR3 DNA sequence: TGTGCCACCAGCAGAGATCGTACAGGGGAGGCAGAGACCCAGTACTTC.

This clonotype has just a few counts. The rearrangement uses TRBV5-6 and TRBJ2-1; D is ambiguous. CDR1 and CDR2 from the germline V gene are SGHDT and YYEEEE. V lost 4 bases, J lost 10 bases, and 9 bases lay in between. The CDR3 loop spans 11 amino acids. Here the CDR3 DNA reads TGTGCCAGCAGCGTTAGCCTGGAGCAGTTCTTC. It is translated as CASSVSLEQFF.

This clonotype was recorded at least ten times. The V and J genes are TRBV7-3 and TRBJ2-5, with a weak D call TRBD1 (5 bases). The CDR3 spans 13 residues. The germline V gene encodes CDR1 SGHTA and CDR2 FQGTGA. V dropped 2 bases and J dropped 6 bases, with 10 bases sitting between them. CDR3 sequence (DNA): TGTGCCAGCAGCTTAGCAGGGTCCAAGACCCAGTACTTC. Translating it yields CASSLAGSKTQYF.

This clonotype was detected ten times or more. CDR3 nucleotide sequence: TGCGCCAGCAGCTCCTCTTGGGCAGGTGGAAACACCATATATTTT. It specifies CASSSSWAGGNTIYF. The rearrangement links TRBV4-1 to TRBJ1-3; D is uncertain. Germline CDR1 reads MGHRA; CDR2 reads YSYEKL. The V and J ends lost 5 bases and 3 bases respectively, with 14 bases between them. The CDR3 runs to 15 residues.

At least ten counts were recorded for this clonotype. The chain has TRBV7-3 and TRBJ2-5; D unresolved. The V end lost 0 bases, the J end lost 5 bases, and 10 bases lay between the germline ends. CDR1 and CDR2 (germline): SGHTA, FQGTGA. This CDR3 is 14 amino acids long. DNA of the CDR3: TGTGCCAGCAGCTTAACAGGGTTCGGGGAGACCCAGTACTTC. Translation gives CASSLTGFGETQYF.

This clonotype was seen ten or more times. The CDR3 region is CASSTLTSGGATDTQYF. The CDR3 nucleotides read TGCGCCAGCAGCACCCTGACTAGCGGGGGGGCCACAGATACGCAGTATTTT. The gene calls are TRBV5-1 and TRBJ2-3, with 14 bases that match TRBD2. V trimming: 4 bases; J trimming: 2 bases; junction bases outside the gene matches: 6. This CDR3 spans 17 amino acids. Germline values: CDR1 SGHRS, CDR2 YFSETQ.

The chain recombines TRBV6-2 or TRBV6-3 with TRBJ2-1; 10 bases are shared with TRBD2. Per the germline V gene, CDR1 is MNHEY and CDR2 is SVGEGT. V was pared by 2 bases and J by 7 bases, with 11 bases of the junction left unmatched. There are 17 residues in the CDR3. CDR3 loop: CASSYTQISGGSNEQFF. The DNA for the CDR3 is TGTGCCAGCAGTTACACCCAAATTAGCGGGGGGTCAAATGAGCAGTTCTTC.

This clonotype was detected ten times or more. The J gene is TRBJ2-7, the V gene TRBV5-4; 10 nucleotides align to TRBD1. The CDR3 covers 15 residues. Unmatched junction bases numbered 1, after V lost 0 bases and J lost 1 base. Per the germline V gene, CDR1 is SGHNT and CDR2 is YYREEE (reference sequence). Here the CDR3 reads CASSLVGQGSYEQYF. The DNA of the CDR3 is TGTGCCAGCAGCTTGGTGGGACAGGGGTCCTACGAGCAGTACTTC. Variable domain in full (rest from reference TRBV5-4 and TRBJ2-7): ETGVTQSPTHLIKTRGQQVTLRCSSQSGHNTVSWYQQALGQGPQFIFQYYREEENGRGNFPPRFSGLQFPNYSSELNVNALELDDSALYLCASSLVGQGSYEQYFGPGTRLTVT.

This clonotype was detected many times. The chain combines TRBV20-1 with TRBJ2-4, with 10 bases aligning to TRBD2. The V and J ends lost 0 bases and 11 bases, in that order; junction bases with no gene match: 7. Germline V gene data show CDR1 as DFQATT and CDR2 as SNEGSKA (reference sequence). This CDR3 contains 14 residues. The CDR3 coding sequence is TGCAGTGCTAGAGATAGCGGGGGGCCTACCGTTCAGTACTTC. Translation gives CSARDSGGPTVQYF.